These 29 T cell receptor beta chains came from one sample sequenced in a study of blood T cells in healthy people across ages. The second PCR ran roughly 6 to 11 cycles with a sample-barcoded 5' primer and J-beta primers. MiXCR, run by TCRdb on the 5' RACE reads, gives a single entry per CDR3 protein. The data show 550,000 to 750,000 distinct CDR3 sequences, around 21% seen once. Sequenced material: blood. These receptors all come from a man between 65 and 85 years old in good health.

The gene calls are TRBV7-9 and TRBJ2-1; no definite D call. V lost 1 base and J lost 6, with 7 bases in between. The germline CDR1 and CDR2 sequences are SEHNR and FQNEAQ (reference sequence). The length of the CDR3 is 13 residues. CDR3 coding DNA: TGTGCCAGCAGCTTAGAGGCCCGCAATGAGCAGTTCTTC. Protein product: CASSLEARNEQFF.

Here the CDR3 reads CASSSTRLALYNEQFF. The DNA of the CDR3 is TGTGCCAGCAGTTCCACCCGACTAGCGTTATACAATGAGCAGTTCTTC. This chain uses TRBV12-3 or TRBV12-4 with TRBJ2-5; TRBD2 aligns across 8 bases. With the DNA end fitting TRBJ2-1 better, the J assignment may be wrong. The CDR3 length is 16 residues.

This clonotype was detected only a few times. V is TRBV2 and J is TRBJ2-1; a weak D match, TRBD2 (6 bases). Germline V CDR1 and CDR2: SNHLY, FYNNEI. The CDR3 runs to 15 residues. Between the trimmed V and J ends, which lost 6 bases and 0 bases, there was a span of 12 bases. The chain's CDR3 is CASRPLAYSYNEQFF. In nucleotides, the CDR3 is TGTGCCAGCAGACCACTAGCATACTCCTACAATGAGCAGTTCTTC.

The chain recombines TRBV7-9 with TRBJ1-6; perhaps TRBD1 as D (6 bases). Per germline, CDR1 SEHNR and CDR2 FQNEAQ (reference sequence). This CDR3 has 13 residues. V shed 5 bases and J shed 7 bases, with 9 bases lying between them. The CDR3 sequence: CASSTGLNSPLHF. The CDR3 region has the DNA TGTGCCAGCAGCACAGGGCTGAATTCACCCCTCCACTTT.

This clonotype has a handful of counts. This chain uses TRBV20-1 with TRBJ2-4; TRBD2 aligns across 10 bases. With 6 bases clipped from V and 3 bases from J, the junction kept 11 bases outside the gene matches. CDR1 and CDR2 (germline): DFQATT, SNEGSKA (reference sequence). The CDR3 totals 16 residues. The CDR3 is CSAKMVAGGGKNIQYF. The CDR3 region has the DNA TGCAGTGCCAAAATGGTAGCGGGAGGCGGCAAAAACATTCAGTACTTC.

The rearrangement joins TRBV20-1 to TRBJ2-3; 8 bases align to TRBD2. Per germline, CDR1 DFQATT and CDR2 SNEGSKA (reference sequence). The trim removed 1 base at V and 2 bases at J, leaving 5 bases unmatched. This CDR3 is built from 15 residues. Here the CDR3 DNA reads TGCAGTGCTAGAGCGGCTAGCGGGTACACAGATACGCAGTATTTT. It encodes CSARAASGYTDTQYF.

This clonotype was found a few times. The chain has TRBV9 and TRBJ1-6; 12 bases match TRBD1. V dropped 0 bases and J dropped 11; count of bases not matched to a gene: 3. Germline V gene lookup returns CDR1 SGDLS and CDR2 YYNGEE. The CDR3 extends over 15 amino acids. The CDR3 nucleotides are TGTGCCAGCAGCGTAGTAGGGACAGGGGGCACACCCCTCCACTTT. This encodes CASSVVGTGGTPLHF.

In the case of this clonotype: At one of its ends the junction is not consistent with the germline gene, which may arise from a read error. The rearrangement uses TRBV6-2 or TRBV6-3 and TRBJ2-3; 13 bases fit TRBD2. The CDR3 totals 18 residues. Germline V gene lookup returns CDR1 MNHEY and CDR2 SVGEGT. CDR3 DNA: TGTGCCAGCAGTTACCGTACTAGCGGGAGGGCCGGCACGGATACGCAGTATTTT. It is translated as CASSYRTSGRAGTDTQYF.

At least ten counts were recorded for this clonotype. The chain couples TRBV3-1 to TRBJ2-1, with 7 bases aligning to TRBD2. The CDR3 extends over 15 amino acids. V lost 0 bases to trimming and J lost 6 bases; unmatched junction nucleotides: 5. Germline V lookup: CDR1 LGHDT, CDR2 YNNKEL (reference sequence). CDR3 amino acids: CASSQEGGPVNEQFF. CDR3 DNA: TGTGCCAGCAGCCAAGAGGGAGGGCCGGTCAATGAGCAGTTCTTC.

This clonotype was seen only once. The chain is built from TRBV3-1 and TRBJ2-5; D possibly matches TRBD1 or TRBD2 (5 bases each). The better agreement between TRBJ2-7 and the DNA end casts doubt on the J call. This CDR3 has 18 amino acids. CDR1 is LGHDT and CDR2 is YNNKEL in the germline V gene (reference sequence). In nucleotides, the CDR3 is TGTGCCAGCAGCCAAGACACACTTGCCGGGACGGGAAAATACGAGCAGTACTTC. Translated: CASSQDTLAGTGKYEQYF.

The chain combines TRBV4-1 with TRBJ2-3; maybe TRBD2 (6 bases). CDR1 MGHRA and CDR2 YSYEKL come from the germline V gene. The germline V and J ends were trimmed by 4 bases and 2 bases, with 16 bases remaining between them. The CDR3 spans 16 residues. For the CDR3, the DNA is TGCGCCAGCAGCCCAACCTACGGGGGAACCACAGATACGCAGTATTTT. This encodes CASSPTYGGTTDTQYF.

The CDR3 reads CSVSPTGNTEAFF. The CDR3 region has the DNA TGCAGCGTTTCCCCGACGGGGAACACTGAAGCTTTCTTT. This chain joins TRBV29-1 and TRBJ1-1; D remains unclear. CDR1 is SQVTM and CDR2 is ANQGSEA in the germline V gene. This CDR3 is built from 13 residues. Trimming removed 5 bases from V and 1 base from J, with 11 bases in between.

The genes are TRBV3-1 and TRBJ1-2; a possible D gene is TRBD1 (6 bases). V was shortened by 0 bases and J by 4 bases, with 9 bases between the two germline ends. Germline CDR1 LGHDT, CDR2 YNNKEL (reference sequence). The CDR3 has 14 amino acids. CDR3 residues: CASSQDQGFYGYTF. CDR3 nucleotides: TGTGCCAGCAGCCAAGATCAGGGGTTCTATGGCTACACCTTC.

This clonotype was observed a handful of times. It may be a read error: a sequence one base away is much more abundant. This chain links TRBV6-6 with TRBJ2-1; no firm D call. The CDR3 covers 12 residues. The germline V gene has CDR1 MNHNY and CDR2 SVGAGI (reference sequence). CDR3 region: CASSYGGETRYF. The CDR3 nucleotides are TGTGCCAGCAGTTATGGCGGAGAGACCCGGTACTTC.

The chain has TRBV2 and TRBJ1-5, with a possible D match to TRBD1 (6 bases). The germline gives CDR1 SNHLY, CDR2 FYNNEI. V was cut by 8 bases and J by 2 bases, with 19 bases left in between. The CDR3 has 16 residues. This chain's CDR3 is CASSQIGGQGNQPQHF. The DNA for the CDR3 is TGTGCCAGCTCGCAGATCGGGGGGCAGGGCAATCAGCCCCAGCATTTT.

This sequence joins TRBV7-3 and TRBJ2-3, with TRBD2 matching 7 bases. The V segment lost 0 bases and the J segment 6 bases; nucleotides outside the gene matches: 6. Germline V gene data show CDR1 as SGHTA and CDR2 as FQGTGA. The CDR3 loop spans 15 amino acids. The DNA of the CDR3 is TGTGCCAGCAGCTTAACCCCTAACGGGGGGGATACGCAGTATTTT. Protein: CASSLTPNGGDTQYF.

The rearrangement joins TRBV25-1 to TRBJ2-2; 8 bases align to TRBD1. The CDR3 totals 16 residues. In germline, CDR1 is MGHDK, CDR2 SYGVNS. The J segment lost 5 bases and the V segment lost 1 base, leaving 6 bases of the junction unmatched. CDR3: CASSESAGGATGELFF. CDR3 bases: TGTGCCAGCAGTGAATCGGCAGGGGGCGCGACCGGGGAGCTGTTTTTT.

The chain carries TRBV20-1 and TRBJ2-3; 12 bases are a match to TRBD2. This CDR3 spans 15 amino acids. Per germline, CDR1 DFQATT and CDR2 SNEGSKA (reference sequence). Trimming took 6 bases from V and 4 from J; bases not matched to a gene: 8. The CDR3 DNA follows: TGCAGTGCGCCTGGACTAGCGGGACAATCAGATACGCAGTATTTT. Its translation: CSAPGLAGQSDTQYF.

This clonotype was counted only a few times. The CDR3 nucleotides are TGTGCCAGCAGCTTAACTGGGCTGATCGGCTACACCTTC. Protein sequence: CASSLTGLIGYTF. The chain employs TRBV7-3 and TRBJ1-2; unclear D gene. This CDR3 comprises 13 residues. Germline V gives CDR1 SGHTA, CDR2 FQGTGA. With 0 bases removed from V and 8 bases from J, the gap between germline ends came to 10 bases.

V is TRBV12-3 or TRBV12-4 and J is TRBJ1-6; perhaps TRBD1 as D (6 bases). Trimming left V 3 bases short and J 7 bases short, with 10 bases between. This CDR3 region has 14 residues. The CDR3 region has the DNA TGTGCCAGCAGTTTGACAGGCGTAAATTCACCCCTCCACTTT. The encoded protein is CASSLTGVNSPLHF.

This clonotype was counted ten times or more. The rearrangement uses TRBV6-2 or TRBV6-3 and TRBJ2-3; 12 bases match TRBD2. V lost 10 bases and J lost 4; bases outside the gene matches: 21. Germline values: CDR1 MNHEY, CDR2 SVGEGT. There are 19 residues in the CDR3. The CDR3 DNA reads TGTGCCAACCCGGTCAGGGACCCTGTTCTAGCGGGAGGGCCAGATACGCAGTATTTT. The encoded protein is CANPVRDPVLAGGPDTQYF.

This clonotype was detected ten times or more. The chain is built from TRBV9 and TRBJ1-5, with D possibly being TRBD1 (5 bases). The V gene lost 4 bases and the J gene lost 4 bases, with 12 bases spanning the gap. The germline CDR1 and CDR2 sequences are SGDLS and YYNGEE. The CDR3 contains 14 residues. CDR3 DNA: TGTGCCAGCAGCCGGTGGGGGGAGAATCAGCCCCAGCATTTT. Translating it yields CASSRWGENQPQHF.

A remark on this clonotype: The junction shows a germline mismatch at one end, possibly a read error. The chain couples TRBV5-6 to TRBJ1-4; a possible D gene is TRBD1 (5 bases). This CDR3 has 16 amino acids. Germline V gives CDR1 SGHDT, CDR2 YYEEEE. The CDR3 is CASSLQAGSTNEKPFF. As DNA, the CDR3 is TGTGCCAGCAGCCTACAGGCAGGGTCAACTAATGAAAAACCGTTTTTT.

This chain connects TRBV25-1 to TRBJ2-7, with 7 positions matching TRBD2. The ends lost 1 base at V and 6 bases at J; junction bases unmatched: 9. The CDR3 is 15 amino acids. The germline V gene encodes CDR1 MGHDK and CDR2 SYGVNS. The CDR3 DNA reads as TGTGCCAGCAGTGAATGGGGGGGACTTGATAGCGAGCAGTACTTC. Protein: CASSEWGGLDSEQYF.

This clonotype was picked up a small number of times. Here the CDR3 DNA reads TGTGCCAGCAGCTTACGGTTCAGGGGCGACGAGCAGTACTTC. Encoded protein: CASSLRFRGDEQYF. V gene TRBV7-2 combines with J gene TRBJ2-5; maybe TRBD1 (6 bases). Near its end, the DNA agrees better with TRBJ2-7, so the J call may be wrong. This CDR3 has 14 residues. CDR1 is SGHTA and CDR2 is FQGNSA in the germline V gene.

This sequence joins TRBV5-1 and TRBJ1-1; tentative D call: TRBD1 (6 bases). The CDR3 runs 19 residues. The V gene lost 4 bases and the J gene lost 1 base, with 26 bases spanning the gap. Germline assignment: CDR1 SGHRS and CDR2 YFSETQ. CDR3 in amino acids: CASSLAPTGHPLSNTEAFF. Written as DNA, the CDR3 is TGCGCCAGCAGCCTCGCTCCGACAGGACACCCTTTATCGAACACTGAAGCTTTCTTT.

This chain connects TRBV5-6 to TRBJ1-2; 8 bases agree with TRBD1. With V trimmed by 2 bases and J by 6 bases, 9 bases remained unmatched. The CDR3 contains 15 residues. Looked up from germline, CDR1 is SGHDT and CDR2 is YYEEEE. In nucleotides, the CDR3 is TGTGCCAGCAGCTTACAGGGGGTAGTAGGGAATGGCTACACCTTC. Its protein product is CASSLQGVVGNGYTF.

CDR3 in amino acids: CSVEGQGSAGANVLTF. In DNA form, the CDR3 reads TGCAGCGTTGAGGGACAGGGAAGTGCTGGGGCCAACGTCCTGACTTTC. The chain couples TRBV29-1 to TRBJ2-6; TRBD1 agrees at 9 bases. With 3 bases clipped from V and 2 bases from J, the junction kept 5 bases outside the gene matches. The germline V gene has CDR1 SQVTM and CDR2 ANQGSEA. The CDR3 length is 16 residues. The full variable domain, in which reference TRBV29-1 and TRBJ2-6 provide the parts outside the CDR3, is SAVISQKPSRDICQRGTSLTIQCQVDSQVTMMFWYRQQPGQSLTLIATANQGSEATYESGFVIDKFPISRPNLTFSTLTVSNMSPEDSSIYLCSVEGQGSAGANVLTFGAGSRLTVL.

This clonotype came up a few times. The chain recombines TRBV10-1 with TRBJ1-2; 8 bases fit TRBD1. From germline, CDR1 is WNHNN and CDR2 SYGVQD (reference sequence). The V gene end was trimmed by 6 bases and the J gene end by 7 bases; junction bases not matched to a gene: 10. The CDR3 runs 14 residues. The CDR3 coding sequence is TGCGCCAGCAGCGCTACAAGGACAGGGAGTGGCTACACCTTC. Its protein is CASSATRTGSGYTF.